The 12 T cell receptor beta chains given below trace back to one sample, sequenced in a study of response to subunit inactivated influenza vaccine. MiXCR, run by TCRdb on the RT-PCR reads, gives a single entry per CDR3 protein. Counted here are 400,000 to 550,000 distinct CDR3 sequences, 25% occurring once; the ten biggest clones make up around 1.8%. The specimen was CD4+ T cells sorted from PBMCs, collected less than 6 days after vaccination. These receptors were obtained from a man aged 50-60 years who received an inactivated influenza vaccine.

The gene calls are TRBV7-8 and TRBJ2-3, with D uncertain. The ends were cut back, 0 bases at V and 2 bases at J, with 9 bases in the middle. This CDR3 contains 15 residues. Germline-derived CDR1 and CDR2 are SGHVS and FQNEAQ. The chain's CDR3 is CASSLAGSPTDTQYF. Written as DNA, the CDR3 is TGTGCCAGCAGCTTAGCGGGGTCCCCCACAGATACGCAGTATTTT.

This clonotype was found a few times. The chain couples TRBV4-3 to TRBJ2-1; D possibly uses TRBD1 or TRBD2 (6 bases each). The V gene lost 0 bases and the J gene lost 7 bases, with 16 bases spanning the gap. Germline values: CDR1 LGHNA, CDR2 YSLEER. The CDR3 extends over 16 amino acids. The CDR3 DNA reads as TGCGCCAGCAGCCAAGATCGGGGGCTCAGAAGGAATGAGCAGTTCTTC. The encoded protein is CASSQDRGLRRNEQFF.

This clonotype was seen only a few times. The chain carries TRBV7-2 and TRBJ1-4; 7 nucleotides agree with TRBD1. Germline V gives CDR1 SGHTA, CDR2 FQGNSA. The V gene end was trimmed by 5 bases and the J gene end by 8 bases; junction bases not matched to a gene: 14. The CDR3 is 16 amino acids. The CDR3 spells CASSHAPGQNKEKLFF. The CDR3, as DNA: TGTGCCAGCAGCCATGCCCCGGGACAGAACAAGGAAAAACTGTTTTTT.

The chain uses TRBV7-2 and TRBJ2-7; 11 bases are a match to TRBD1. The CDR3 consists of 15 residues. V shed 5 bases and J 3 bases; nucleotides not matched to a gene: 6. The germline V gene encodes CDR1 SGHTA and CDR2 FQGNSA. In nucleotides, the CDR3 is TGTGCCAGCAGCCCCGGACAGGGGGCACTCTACGAGCAGTACTTC. Translation: CASSPGQGALYEQYF. Filled out from reference TRBV7-2 and TRBJ2-7, the complete variable domain reads GAGVSQSPSNKVTEKGKDVELRCDPISGHTALYWYRQSLGQGLEFLIYFQGNSAPDKSGLPSDRFSAERTGGSVSTLTIQRTQQEDSAVYLCASSPGQGALYEQYFGPGTRLTVT.

This clonotype was observed a few times. The chain couples TRBV20-1 to TRBJ2-7; 8 positions match TRBD2. The CDR3 runs to 15 residues. V lost 0 bases to trimming and J lost 3 bases; unmatched junction nucleotides: 7. CDR1 is DFQATT and CDR2 is SNEGSKA in the germline V gene (reference sequence). This CDR3 reads CSAREGTRTNYEQYF. As DNA, the CDR3 is TGCAGTGCTAGAGAGGGGACTAGGACCAACTACGAGCAGTACTTC.

V usage is TRBV7-9 and J usage is TRBJ2-4; the D gene is possibly TRBD1 (5 bases). The CDR3 loop spans 12 amino acids. V lost 1 base, J lost 15 bases, and 13 bases lay in between. Germline CDR1 SEHNR, CDR2 FQNEAQ (reference sequence). The CDR3 DNA is TGTGCCAGCAGCTTAGATCAGGGAATGTGGTACTTC. Its translation is CASSLDQGMWYF.

On this clonotype itself: With a much larger clone just one base away, this may be a read error. The rearrangement joins TRBV28 to TRBJ2-7, with no clear D. With 3 bases removed from V and 3 bases from J, the gap between germline ends came to 6 bases. Germline values: CDR1 MDHEN, CDR2 SYDVKM. The CDR3 length is 12 residues. The CDR3 loop is CASSFVGYEQYF. The CDR3 DNA reads as TGTGCCAGCAGTTTCGTCGGCTACGAGCAGTACTTC.

The genes are TRBV20-1 and TRBJ2-1, with 7 bases matching TRBD2. Unmatched junction bases numbered 8, after V lost 2 bases and J lost 1 base. In germline, CDR1 is DFQATT, CDR2 SNEGSKA (reference sequence). This CDR3 has 16 amino acids. The CDR3 spells CSARSTSSGSYNEQFF. As DNA, the CDR3 is TGCAGTGCTAGATCGACTAGCTCGGGGTCCTACAATGAGCAGTTCTTC.

For this clonotype: Sequence at one end of the junction differs from germline and may be a read error. The CDR3 nucleotides are TGCAGTGCTAGAAAGGGCCTTAATGAAAAACCGTTTTTT. Translation: CSARKGLNEKPFF. The chain is built from TRBV20-1 and TRBJ1-4; D is unresolved. Germline-derived CDR1 and CDR2 are DFQATT and SNEGSKA (reference sequence). This CDR3 region has 13 residues.

The chain recombines TRBV29-1 with TRBJ2-3; 8 positions match TRBD2. CDR3 length: 16 residues. V was clipped by 5 bases and J by 4 bases; unmatched bases: 14. CDR1 and CDR2 (germline): SQVTM, ANQGSEA. The DNA of the CDR3 is TGCAGCGTTAAGCGGGAGATAGGATTTGGGCCAGATACGCAGTATTTT. Translation gives CSVKREIGFGPDTQYF.

The J gene is TRBJ1-2, the V gene TRBV4-3, with a possible D match to TRBD1 (5 bases). This CDR3 has 14 amino acids. CDR1 and CDR2 (germline): LGHNA, YSLEER. V lost 0 bases and J lost 11, with 16 bases in between. CDR3 sequence (DNA): TGCGCCAGCAGCCAAGATGGTGGACACCCCGCTTACACCTTC. Its protein is CASSQDGGHPAYTF.

V is TRBV24-1 and J is TRBJ2-2; D possibly corresponds to TRBD2 (5 bases). V was trimmed by 8 bases and J by 3 bases, leaving 9 bases between them. In germline, CDR1 is KGHDR, CDR2 SFDVKD. CDR3 size: 13 residues. CDR3 sequence: CATTAGDTGELFF. The CDR3 nucleotides read TGTGCCACCACCGCCGGGGACACCGGGGAGCTGTTTTTT.